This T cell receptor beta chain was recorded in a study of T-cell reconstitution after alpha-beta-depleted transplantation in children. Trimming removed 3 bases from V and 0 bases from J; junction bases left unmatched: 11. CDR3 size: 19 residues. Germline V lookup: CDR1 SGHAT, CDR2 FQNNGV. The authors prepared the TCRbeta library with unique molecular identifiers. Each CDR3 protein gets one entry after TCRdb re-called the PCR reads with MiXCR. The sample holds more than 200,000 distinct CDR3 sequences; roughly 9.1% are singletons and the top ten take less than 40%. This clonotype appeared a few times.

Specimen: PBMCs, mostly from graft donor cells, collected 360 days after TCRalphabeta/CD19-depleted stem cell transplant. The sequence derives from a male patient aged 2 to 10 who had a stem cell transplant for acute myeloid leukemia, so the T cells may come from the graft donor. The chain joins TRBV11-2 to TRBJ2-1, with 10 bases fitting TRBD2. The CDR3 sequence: CASSFPSAGGGSSYNEQFF. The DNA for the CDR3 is TGTGCCAGCAGCTTCCCTTCAGCGGGAGGGGGGAGCTCCTACAATGAGCAGTTCTTC.